The present T cell receptor (beta chain) was sequenced within a study of cytomegalovirus exposure and HLA in healthy donors (dated by TCRdb to 2015 to 2018). Study-wide context: In an earlier analysis of 450 to 750 of the donors, approximately 260 Gb of sequence data and some 120 million unique TCR beta sequences from about 180 million T cells were reported. The genetic ancestry cluster associated with self-reported Caucasian donors included roughly 84% of the 398 genotyped donors. About 5 DR-DQ haplotypes were handled as single units for association and clustering, since linkage in the cohort was strong. Using immunosequencing, the study profiled T cell repertoires from 666 subjects and related those repertoires to cytomegalovirus serostatus. In a later analysis, previously published TCR beta repertoires from several hundred donors were re-analyzed and high-resolution HLA genotyping was added so that TCR occurrence patterns could be studied. On average, around 240,000 unique TCR beta nucleotide sequences were sequenced per donor among 398 genotyped donors of the cohort, with 15% to 20% of those sequences being non-productive. To decide whether each TCR beta V gene segment behaved as functional or pseudogenic, an earlier analysis of 587 of the donors relied on high-throughput TCR beta sequencing. Besides the first cohort of roughly 640 subjects, a separate validation cohort made up of roughly 120 different subjects was used. The later analysis used no new phenotypic data to find candidate immune exposures, relying instead on TCR beta sequences and their occurrence across donors. All discovery cohort repertoires had been generated using a single sequencing platform. Donor age, sex, ethnicity and CMV serostatus were collected together with the repertoire data. Approximately 300 gigabases of sequencing data and around 88 million unique TCR sequences made up an early release that covered over 550 HLA-typed donors. Genome-wide SNP genotypes for about 65% of the 666 donors were used in a later genetic analysis, which treated that subset as a discovery cohort. The study combined high-throughput TCR immunosequencing, statistical association of individual TCRs with disease status, and machine learning to predict cytomegalovirus infection status. The study aimed to test whether signatures of past pathogen exposure could be identified by cataloging public T cell receptors. HLA typing covered class I and class II loci at four-digit resolution. The number of typed donors differed by locus: 629-630 for A, B, C, DRB1 and DQB1; approximately 520 for DQA1; some 610 for DPA1; and approximately 450 for DPB1.

The cohort comprised fewer than 700 healthy bone marrow donors. Cohort members were all nominally healthy when sampled, although unrecorded immune exposures were likely present. The donor was CMV seropositive and was included in the group of almost 300 seropositive cohort members. A peripheral blood sample was provided by each donor, and peripheral blood mononuclear cells were used for TCR beta sequencing. Genomic DNA extraction from the blood cell samples was performed with the Qiagen DNeasy Blood Extraction Kit. The research as a whole found: It was suggested by the authors that the approach could potentially be generalized to other disease states and immunological phenotypes. Across donors, most TCR sequences were observed very rarely, whereas some public TCRs were present in many individuals. A later genetic analysis associated a missense DCLRE1C variant with V-gene and J-gene trimming of TCR beta chains, and an independent cohort replicated the association. Only TCR beta chains were sequenced in this cohort, and the absence of alpha or paired-chain data limited detectable features. In a later analysis, some 17,000 TCR beta sequences were associated with specific HLA alleles at a false discovery rate of 0.05. According to a later analysis, parvovirus B19, influenza, CMV and Epstein-Barr virus appeared linked to several top co-occurrence clusters. The only immune exposure information available for the cohort was CMV serostatus. Because the 87-base-pair reads could not distinguish some IMGT-functional V segments, including TRBV6-2 and TRBV6-3, those segments were excluded. When HLA alleles, especially DR and DQ, strongly co-occurred, TCR associations were difficult to assign to individual alleles. Linkage disequilibrium might explain the correlated functional status among segregating V segments, but an unknown experimental factor could not be excluded. In a later analysis, most CMV-associated TCR beta chains were found to appear HLA-restricted, with HLA associations seemingly driven largely by CMV exposure. In a later genetic analysis, fewer N-insertions in productive TCRs were reported among donors in an Asian-associated ancestry cluster than the roughly 640-donor mean. The classifier was reported to diagnose cytomegalovirus status with high specificity and sensitivity in both the original cohort and the validation cohort. Broadly in line with IMGT annotations, most TCR beta V segments showed up in productive rearrangements about 87% or about 30% of the time in an earlier analysis of roughly 590 of the donors. A further reported finding was that TCR beta sequences accurately predicted the HLA-A and HLA-B alleles for most subjects in the first cohort. Three of the identified cytomegalovirus-associated TCR beta chains were confirmed in vitro to be specific for cytomegalovirus antigens. A cluster of highly shared sequence variants was judged likely to be a technical artifact of the sequencing pipeline. Compared with equally common non-associated chains, HLA-associated TCR beta chains in a later analysis were more clonally expanded and had lower generation probabilities. Because counts were too low, about 18 rarely observed V segments, including chromosome 9 orphons, were excluded from the earlier analysis of around 590 of the donors. In a later analysis, TCR association rates were found to vary across HLA loci, with the most associated TCRs seen for DRB1 alleles and the fewest for HLA-C alleles. Sequencing depth was assumed to be roughly uniform across donors in the presence/absence analyses, though that assumption may not hold. The study listed 150 to 200 TCR beta chains as associated with cytomegalovirus. HLA typing was unavailable for some donors at each locus, so association tests used only the typed subset.

With respect to this clone: Its binding antigen is unknown. Per-base quality was not reported, and no clone a single base away is much larger than it.

Trimming accounts for 1 base at V and 5 bases at J, while the number of junction bases matched to no gene is 4. The CDR1 and CDR2 encoded by the germline V gene are LGHNA and YNFKEQ. The CDR3 measures 16 amino acids from cysteine to phenylalanine. Kept here is only the CDR3 DNA, which spans 48 bases and is read in frame from base 1. The method was the immunoSEQ multiplex PCR assay. For the multiplex PCR, a mixture combining 60 forward primers for TCR Vbeta segments and 13 reverse primers for TCR Jbeta segments was used. Amplification of the CDR3 region of rearranged TCR beta genes was performed with a multiplex PCR assay on genomic DNA. The amplified TCR beta libraries were sequenced on the Illumina HiSeq System as 87-base-pair reads. In the paper's pipeline: In a later analysis, some 80 million unique TCR beta chains were counted across the 666 repertoires, and roughly 11 million of these chains were shared by at least two donors. To remove PCR and sequencing errors, raw reads were error-corrected and collapsed into unique sequences using a nearest-neighbor algorithm that merged closely related sequences. Alignment of CDR3 sequences to IMGT reference sequences was used to assign V, D and J gene segments. Each retained sequence needed at least a six-nucleotide match to both a V gene segment and a J gene segment. A rearrangement counted as productive if the CDR3 had no stop codons and remained in frame with V and J, and every other rearrangement counted as non-productive. CDR3 was defined according to IMGT convention as the region running from the second conserved V-encoded cysteine to the conserved J-encoded phenylalanine. The earlier analysis of around 640 of the donors excluded sequences that lacked an unambiguous match to a single V gene segment. In an earlier analysis of 587 of the donors, a V segment was called functional when productive rearrangements were above 56.7%, and segregating when the standard deviation between donors exceeded 5%. A statistical classification framework was built to diagnose cytomegalovirus status from the catalog of TCR beta chain sequences. V and J gene assignment, in a later analysis, came from comparing TCR nucleotide sequences with IMGT/GENE-DB human TR gene sequences. In a later analysis, CDR3 sequences and most-parsimonious VDJ recombination scenarios were assigned using the TCRdist pipeline. A later analysis defined each TCR beta chain by its CDR3 amino acid sequence plus V-gene family, and excluded reads lacking a unique V-gene family. As a way to deal with suspected cross-contamination and a sequencing artifact, a later analysis dropped 640 or so nucleotide sequences that were highly shared and had low generation probability. For each public chain, a later analysis derived a clonal expansion index from normalized ranks of inferred template counts within each repertoire. Generation probabilities in a later analysis came from a VDJ recombination model fitted to out-of-frame rearrangements, and those results were checked against IGoR. Hypergeometric tests were used in a later analysis to score TCR-TCR, TCR-HLA and TCR-CMV co-occurrence, with a repertoire-size bias correction applied to the TCR pairs. A later analysis estimated false discovery rates by permuting HLA or CMV assignments 20 times. In a later analysis, co-occurring TCRs were grouped using DBSCAN, and TCRdist sequence similarity was added for clustering within HLA-allele-positive subsets. Repertoires with fewer than 30,000 or more than 120,000 public chains were left out of co-occurrence clustering, as were a handful of repertoires with anomalous nucleotide sharing. Entries here come from immuneACCESS through TCRdb and include only in-frame sequences with V and J called. Some clones fail to appear in such tables; in the studies checked, an unresolved V gene covers under half of the shortfall, and the cause of the remainder is unknown. The V and J calls and the clone size are those of that table, but D and trimming were determined from the DNA. The sample table shows some 98,000 clones, and over 70% are seen once. 10% to 11% of the sample belongs to the ten largest clones.

This clonotype was sampled from a man younger than 35 in good health and CMV-seropositive. Sequenced input: PBMCs. Recombination connected TRBV4-2 to TRBJ2-1; 11 nucleotides in the junction match TRBD1. For the CDR3, the sequence is CASSQVGTGGNNEQFF. DNA sequence: TGTGCCAGCAGCCAAGTCGGGACAGGGGGTAACAATGAGCAGTTCTTC.